A selection of T cell receptor beta chains follows, all from one sample in a study of T cell responses to AZD1222 COVID-19 vaccine. The table came from immunoSEQ multiplex PCR; TCRdb's copy has only in-frame clones and leaves some out. Here the sample spans some 150,000 clones, 80% to 95% being singletons. The sequencing here drew on peripheral blood, taken 28 days after the second AZD1222 dose. All receptors derive from an adult who received the AZD1222 COVID-19 vaccine. The CDR3 runs from the conserved cysteine through the conserved F or W. D genes are given only for firm matches. Clone sizes are given selectively: once, few, many, or a class where the clone is expanded.

size	D	V	J	CDR3	DNA
NA	NA	TRBV19	TRBJ1-5	CASKFNREEPQHF	TGTGCCAGTAAGTTTAACCGAGAGGAGCCCCAGCATTTT
NA	NA	TRBV29-1	TRBJ1-1	CSVIVNTEAFF	TGCAGCGTTATAGTGAACACTGAAGCTTTCTTT
few	NA	TRBV6-4	TRBJ2-5	CASSDLNSGAETQYF	TGTGCCAGCAGTGACTTGAACTCGGGAGCAGAGACCCAGTACTTC
NA	NA	TRBV7-8	TRBJ2-1	CASSYGHYNEQFF	TGTGCCAGCAGTTACGGACACTACAATGAGCAGTTCTTC
few	NA	TRBV6-2/TRBV6-3	TRBJ1-5	CASSYSWDNNQPQHF	TGTGCCAGCAGTTACTCGTGGGATAACAATCAGCCCCAGCATTTT
NA	TRBD2	TRBV5-1	TRBJ2-7	CASSFRLAGSSYEQYF	TGCGCCAGCAGCTTTCGACTAGCGGGGAGCTCCTACGAGCAGTACTTC
once	TRBD1	TRBV10-3	TRBJ1-2	CAISESSSQGDGYTF	TGTGCCATCAGTGAGTCGAGTTCACAGGGGGATGGCTACACCTTC
NA	NA	TRBV15	TRBJ1-5	CATSKGGLTYNQPQHF	TGTGCCACCAGCAAAGGGGGTCTTACCTACAATCAGCCCCAGCATTTT
NA	NA	TRBV5-6	TRBJ1-5	CASSQWGQPQHF	TGTGCCAGCAGCCAATGGGGTCAGCCCCAGCATTTT
NA	NA	TRBV28	TRBJ2-1	CASTERGGSSYNEQFF	TGTGCCAGCACCGAACGAGGGGGAAGCTCCTACAATGAGCAGTTCTTC
once	TRBD2	TRBV4-3	TRBJ2-1	CASSQNLAGLDYNEQFF	TGCGCCAGCAGCCAAAACTTAGCGGGGTTGGATTACAATGAGCAGTTCTTC
NA	NA	TRBV6-5	TRBJ2-6	CASNPGSSGANVLTF	TGTGCCAGCAACCCTGGGAGCTCTGGGGCCAACGTCCTGACTTTC
NA	TRBD1	TRBV2	TRBJ1-2	CASSVGTGRGGYTF	TGTGCCAGCAGTGTCGGGACAGGGAGAGGTGGCTACACCTTC
once	NA	TRBV14	TRBJ2-5	CASSPSPATGETQYF	TGTGCCAGCAGCCCAAGTCCGGCCACAGGAGAGACCCAGTACTTC
NA	NA	TRBV7-9	TRBJ2-1	CASSSEVGWEQFF	TGTGCCAGCAGCTCGGAGGTCGGGTGGGAGCAGTTCTTC
NA	TRBD2	TRBV9	TRBJ2-1	CASSPSGKAGAYNEQFF	TGTGCCAGCAGCCCCAGTGGAAAAGCGGGAGCCTACAATGAGCAGTTCTTC